What follows is one T cell receptor (beta chain) and its context. Its antigen is unknown. TCRdb's copy holds only in-frame clones and misses some; the assay was immunoSEQ multiplex PCR. The table shows about 110,000 clones, with 75% to 95% occurring only once. The data belong to a study of OX40 agonist ivuxolimab in advanced cancers. At the level of the study: Patients with prior anti-PD-1, anti-PD-L1 or anti-CTLA-4 therapy were eligible; roughly 40% had some. Study conclusions and caveats: Averaging showed that CD8+ T cells had more expanded clones than CD4+ did. Dosing at 0.1 to 3.0 mg/kg was accompanied by clonal expansion of CD4+ and CD8+ blood T cells by week 6. Partial responders dosed at 0.1-3.0 mg/kg displayed clonal expansion ranking among the lowest.

CDR3 size: 15 residues. Germline lookup yields CDR1 SGHNT and CDR2 YYREEE (reference sequence). Trimming stripped 2 bases from V and 4 bases from J, with 13 bases between. This clonotype was obtained from an adult with an advanced solid tumor such as melanoma, head and neck, liver or kidney cancer. The V call is TRBV5-4, the J call TRBJ2-1; D perhaps matches TRBD2 (7 bases). Sequenced material: CD4+ or CD8+ T cells sorted from blood, taken in a trial of the OX40 agonist ivuxolimab. Here the CDR3 reads CASSFFGGAYNEQFF. CDR3 DNA sequence: TGTGCCAGCAGCTTTTTTGGGGGGGCATACAATGAGCAGTTCTTC. The variable domain in full, completed from reference TRBV5-4 and TRBJ2-1, reads ETGVTQSPTHLIKTRGQQVTLRCSSQSGHNTVSWYQQALGQGPQFIFQYYREEENGRGNFPPRFSGLQFPNYSSELNVNALELDDSALYLCASSFFGGAYNEQFFGPGTRLTVL.